The 3 T cell receptor beta chains below were found in one sample sequenced in a study of CD8+ T cells in alopecia areata. TCR sequencing used cDNA made by reverse transcription of extracted RNA. The protocol was immunoSEQ multiplex PCR, while the TCRdb copy is restricted to in-frame clones and leaves out a portion. The repertoire holds more than 95,000 clones, with approximately 42% as singletons. What was sequenced was CD4+ T cells sorted from blood. All receptors come from a human donor with alopecia areata.

In its sample, this clone was seen a few times. This chain uses TRBV9 with TRBJ2-7, with 7 positions matching TRBD2. V shed 0 bases and J 2 bases; nucleotides not matched to a gene: 2. The CDR3 length is 14 residues. Looked up from germline, CDR1 is SGDLS and CDR2 is YYNGEE. The CDR3 DNA reads as TGTGCCAGCAGCGTAGGGCGGGAGCCCTACGAGCAGTACTTC. Amino acids: CASSVGREPYEQYF.

The chain is built from TRBV30 and TRBJ2-1; a weak D match, TRBD2 (7 bases). The CDR3 has 12 residues. Germline V gene sequence: CDR1 GTSNPN, CDR2 SVGIG (reference sequence). The CDR3 DNA follows: TGTGCGGTGGAGGCCGGGGGGCATGAGCAGTTCTTC. It is translated as CAVEAGGHEQFF.

The rearrangement uses TRBV30 and TRBJ2-7; 7 nucleotides align to TRBD2. After removal of 3 bases from V and 4 bases from J, the junction contained 3 bases not matched to a gene. This CDR3 has 12 amino acids. CDR1 and CDR2 (germline): GTSNPN, SVGIG (reference sequence). Written as DNA, the CDR3 is TGTGCCTGGAGGGAACTAGCGTACGAGCAGTACTTC. Its translation: CAWRELAYEQYF.